The subject of this entry is one T cell receptor (beta chain). Profiled with immunoSEQ multiplex PCR; TCRdb holds only in-frame clones, not every one. The table shows about 70,000 clones, with around 86% occurring only once. The data were obtained in a study of blood T cell repertoires in COVID-19. Study-wide background: T cells, B-cell-depleted T cells, or PBMCs supplied cDNA or gDNA.

The germline V and J ends were trimmed by 4 bases and 1 base, with 12 bases remaining between them. Germline-derived CDR1 and CDR2 are KGHSH and LQKENI. The CDR3 covers 15 residues. The sequence came from a woman aged 18 to 35 with acute or convalescent COVID-19. The chain uses TRBV18 and TRBJ2-3, with D possibly being TRBD1 (5 bases). The sequenced sample consisted of peripheral blood. CDR3 sequence: CASSQRQPGTDTQYF. DNA of the CDR3: TGTGCCAGCTCACAACGACAGCCCGGCACAGATACGCAGTATTTT.